The text below deals with one T cell receptor beta chain. These data belong to a study of graft-versus-host responses after intestinal transplantation. The J segment lost 2 bases and the V segment lost 2 bases, leaving 3 bases of the junction unmatched. CDR1 and CDR2 (germline): MRHNA, SNTAGT. The CDR3 contains 15 residues. This table comes from immunoSEQ multiplex PCR, and its TCRdb copy is limited to in-frame clones, with some not included. The sample has 95,000 to 100,000 clones, about 82% seen once. This rearrangement joins TRBV6-4 to TRBJ2-3; 8 bases are a match to TRBD2. The starting material was PBMCs, obtained 255 days after intestinal transplant. The clonotype originates from a human patient who received an intestinal transplant, so some T cells may come from the graft donor. The CDR3 DNA sequence: TGTGCCAGCAGTGACGCCGGGGGGGCCACAGATACGCAGTATTTT. It encodes CASSDAGGATDTQYF.